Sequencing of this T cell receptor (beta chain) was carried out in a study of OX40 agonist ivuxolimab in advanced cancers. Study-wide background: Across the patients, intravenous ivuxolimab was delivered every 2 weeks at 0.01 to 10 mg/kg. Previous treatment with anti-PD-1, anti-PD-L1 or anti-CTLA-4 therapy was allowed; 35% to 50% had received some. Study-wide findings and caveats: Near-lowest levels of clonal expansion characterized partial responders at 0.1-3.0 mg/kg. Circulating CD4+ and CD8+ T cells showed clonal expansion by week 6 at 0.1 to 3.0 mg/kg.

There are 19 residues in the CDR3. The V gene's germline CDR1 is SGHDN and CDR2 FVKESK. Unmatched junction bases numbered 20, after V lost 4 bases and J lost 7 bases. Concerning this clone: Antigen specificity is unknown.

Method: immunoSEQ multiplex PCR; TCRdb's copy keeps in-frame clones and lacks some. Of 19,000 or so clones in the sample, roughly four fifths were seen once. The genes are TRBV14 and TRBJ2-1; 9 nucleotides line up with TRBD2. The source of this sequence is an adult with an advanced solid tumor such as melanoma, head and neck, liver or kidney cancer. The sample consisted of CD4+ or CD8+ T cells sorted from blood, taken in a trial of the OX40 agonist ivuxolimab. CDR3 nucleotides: TGTGCCAGCAGCCCGACGAGCGCTATGACTAGCGGTCCGGGAAATGAGCAGTTCTTC. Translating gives CASSPTSAMTSGPGNEQFF.